This T cell receptor (beta chain) was sequenced for a study of CD8 T cells in Susac syndrome (dated by TCRdb to between 2017 and 2020). About the study as a whole: Of the Susac syndrome patients who were sequenced, roughly 8 were in clinical remission while about six had clinically active disease. At blood withdrawal, Susac syndrome patients were therapy-naive, treated with corticosteroids (with IVIg additionally given to some), or treated with IVIg alone. Whether CD8+ T cell activation and differentiation in Susac syndrome was antigen driven was tested using repertoire sequencing. Clonality of the CD8+ T cell repertoire was compared between about a dozen healthy donors, approximately 14 Susac syndrome patients and about 15 multiple sclerosis patients.

RNA was extracted using the RNeasy kit, and roughly 0.5 to 1 microgram was reverse transcribed with random hexamers. The immunoSEQ multiplex PCR assay, which covers 54 Vbeta and 13 Jbeta segments, was used to amplify TCR beta CDR3 regions. Bias from PCR amplification was corrected by using a synthetic template baseline for primer optimization and for computational correction. As for the authors' bioinformatics: Only productive sequences were kept, with reads annotated to V, D and J genes according to IMGT and analyzed in immunoSEQ Analyzer. To calculate clonality, Shannon entropy was normalized by log2 of the number of productive unique sequences and then subtracted from one. Public and private clones were assessed among the 100 most prevalent clones of each patient and control. Clones were defined as Susac-specific when absent from the healthy and MS cohorts, from fewer than 1,300 published viral clones and from other ImmuneACCESS disease sequences. TCRdb reworked the public reads: Q25 trimming with fastp, MiXCR clone assembly, productive beta chains retained. Every CDR3 protein is listed once, alongside the most common genes and DNA of its rows. These V and J calls rely on TCRdb rather than the paper's analysis. In all, the sample holds over 20,000 distinct CDR3 sequences, and just under 95% of those were seen once. The ten largest clones add up to 0.6% to 0.75% of the sample.

Peripheral blood CD8+ and CD4+ T cells from healthy donors, Susac syndrome patients and multiple sclerosis patients were profiled using high-throughput TCR beta sequencing. The Susac syndrome patients fulfilled recently defined diagnostic criteria for either definite or probable disease. CD8+ TEMRA cells were enriched by FACS, while bulk CD8+ and CD4+ T cells were purified by magnetic negative isolation. Blood was collected in EDTA tubes and processed within 24 hours, with PBMCs isolated through density gradient centrifugation. PBMCs intended for TCR sequencing were frozen in liquid nitrogen and were later thawed in a 37 degrees C water bath. The sorted or isolated CD4+, CD8+ and CD8+ TEMRA cells had a purity of 90% or higher. V lost 0 bases and J lost 0 bases, and the count of bases not matched to a germline gene is 8. CDR1 is given as MGHRA and CDR2 as YSYEKL, both from the germline V gene. CDR3 length: 18 amino acids, cysteine to phenylalanine. Here the CDR3 DNA is all that survives: 54 bases in frame from base 1.

Findings and caveats that apply to the study as a whole: The TCR sequencing and HLA analysis was acknowledged to have included a relatively small number of individuals. CD8+ repertoires in Susac syndrome showed clonal expansion, which was highest in CD8+ TEMRA cells and was greater in clinically active patients than in remitting patients. Fewer than 20 Susac-specific public clones were identified in the total CD8+ repertoire, and roughly five Susac-specific public clones were identified in the CD8+ TEMRA repertoire.

With respect to this clonotype: It lacks a known antigen. The record has no base qualities; no much larger clone is one base away.

Sequences were obtained from CD8+ T cells from PBMCs. The TCR originated in a human donor with Susac syndrome. Recombination connected TRBV4-1 to TRBJ1-3, with 7 bases matching TRBD1. CDR3 region: CASSQDPFGTASGNTIYF. At the DNA level, the sequence is TGCGCCAGCAGCCAAGATCCTTTTGGGACAGCCTCTGGAAACACCATATATTTT.